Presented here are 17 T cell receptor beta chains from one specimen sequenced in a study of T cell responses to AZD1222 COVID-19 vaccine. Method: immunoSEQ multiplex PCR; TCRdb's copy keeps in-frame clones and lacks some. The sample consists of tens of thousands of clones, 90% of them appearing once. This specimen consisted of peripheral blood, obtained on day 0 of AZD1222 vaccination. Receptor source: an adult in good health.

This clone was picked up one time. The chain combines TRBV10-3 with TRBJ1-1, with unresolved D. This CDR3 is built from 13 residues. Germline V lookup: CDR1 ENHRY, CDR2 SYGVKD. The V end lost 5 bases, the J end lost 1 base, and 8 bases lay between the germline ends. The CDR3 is CAISQVENTEAFF. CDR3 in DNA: TGTGCCATCAGTCAGGTGGAGAACACTGAAGCTTTCTTT.

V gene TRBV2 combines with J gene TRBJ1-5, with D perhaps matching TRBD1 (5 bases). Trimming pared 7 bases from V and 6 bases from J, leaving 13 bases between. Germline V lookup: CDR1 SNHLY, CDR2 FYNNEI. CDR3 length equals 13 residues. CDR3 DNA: TGTGCCAGCAACGGAGGGACGAGTCAGCCCCAGCATTTT. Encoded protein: CASNGGTSQPQHF.

The CDR3 protein is CASSPQGDQETQYF. CDR3 in DNA: TGCGCCAGCAGCCCTCAGGGGGACCAAGAGACCCAGTACTTC. The rearrangement joins TRBV5-1 to TRBJ2-5; 7 nucleotides match TRBD1. J lost 0 bases, V lost 4 bases, and 3 bases had no gene match. Germline assignment: CDR1 SGHRS and CDR2 YFSETQ. This CDR3 has 14 residues.

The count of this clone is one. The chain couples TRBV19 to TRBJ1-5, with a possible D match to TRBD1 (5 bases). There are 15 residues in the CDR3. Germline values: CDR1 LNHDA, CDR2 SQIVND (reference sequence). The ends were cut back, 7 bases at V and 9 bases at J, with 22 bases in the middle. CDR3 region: CASIVTAGDGGPQHF. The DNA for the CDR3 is TGTGCCAGTATCGTTACAGCCGGGGACGGTGGGCCCCAGCATTTT. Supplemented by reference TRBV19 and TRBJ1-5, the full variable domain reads DGGITQSPKYLFRKEGQNVTLSCEQNLNHDAMYWYRQDPGQGLRLIYYSQIVNDFQKGDIAEGYSVSREKKESFPLTVTSAQKNPTAFYLCASIVTAGDGGPQHFGDGTRLSIL.

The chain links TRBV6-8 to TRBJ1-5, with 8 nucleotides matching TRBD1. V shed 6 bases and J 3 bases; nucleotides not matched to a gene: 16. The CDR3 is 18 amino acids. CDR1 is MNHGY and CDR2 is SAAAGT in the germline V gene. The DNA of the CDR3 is TGTGCCAGCAGGGAAGGGTCCGGGACAGGCCTCCCCAATCAGCCCCAGCATTTT. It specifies CASREGSGTGLPNQPQHF.

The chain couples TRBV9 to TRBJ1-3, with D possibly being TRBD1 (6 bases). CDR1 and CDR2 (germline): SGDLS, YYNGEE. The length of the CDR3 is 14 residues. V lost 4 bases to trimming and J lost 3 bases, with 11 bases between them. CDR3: CASSRQVGGNTIYF. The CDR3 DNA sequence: TGTGCCAGCAGCAGACAGGTTGGTGGAAACACCATATATTTT.

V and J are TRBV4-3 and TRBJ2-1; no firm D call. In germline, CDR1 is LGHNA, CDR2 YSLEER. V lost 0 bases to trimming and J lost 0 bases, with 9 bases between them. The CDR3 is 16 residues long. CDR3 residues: CASSQDRGSSYNEQFF. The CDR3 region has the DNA TGCGCCAGCAGCCAAGATCGCGGAAGCTCCTACAATGAGCAGTTCTTC.

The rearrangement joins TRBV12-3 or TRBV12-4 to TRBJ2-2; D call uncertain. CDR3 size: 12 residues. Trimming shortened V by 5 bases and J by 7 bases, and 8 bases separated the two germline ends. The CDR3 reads CASSSGIGELFF. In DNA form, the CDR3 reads TGTGCCAGCAGTAGTGGGATCGGGGAGCTGTTTTTT.

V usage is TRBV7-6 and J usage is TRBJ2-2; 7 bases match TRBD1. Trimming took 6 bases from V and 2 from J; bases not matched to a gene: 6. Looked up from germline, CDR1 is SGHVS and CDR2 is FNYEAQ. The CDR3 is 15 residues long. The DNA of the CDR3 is TGTGCCAGCAGGATGGGACAGAGTAACACCGGGGAGCTGTTTTTT. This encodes CASRMGQSNTGELFF.

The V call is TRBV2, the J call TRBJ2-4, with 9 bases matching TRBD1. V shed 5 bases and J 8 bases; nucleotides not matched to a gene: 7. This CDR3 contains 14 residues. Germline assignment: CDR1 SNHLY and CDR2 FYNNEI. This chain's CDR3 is CASSRDRAQDIQYF. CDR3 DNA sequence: TGTGCCAGCAGTCGGGACAGGGCGCAGGACATTCAGTACTTC.

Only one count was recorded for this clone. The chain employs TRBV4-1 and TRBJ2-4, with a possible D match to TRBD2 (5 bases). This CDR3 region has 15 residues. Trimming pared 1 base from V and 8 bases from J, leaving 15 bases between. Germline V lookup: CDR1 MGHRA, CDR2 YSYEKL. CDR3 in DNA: TGCGCCAGCAGCCAAGGGGCGGGTCGGGGAGACATTCAGTACTTC. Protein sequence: CASSQGAGRGDIQYF.

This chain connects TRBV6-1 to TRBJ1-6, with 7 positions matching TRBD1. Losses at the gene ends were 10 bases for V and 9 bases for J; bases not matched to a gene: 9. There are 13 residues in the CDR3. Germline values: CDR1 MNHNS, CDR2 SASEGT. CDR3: CATEDRVGSPLHF. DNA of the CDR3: TGTGCCACCGAAGACAGGGTCGGTTCACCCCTCCACTTT.

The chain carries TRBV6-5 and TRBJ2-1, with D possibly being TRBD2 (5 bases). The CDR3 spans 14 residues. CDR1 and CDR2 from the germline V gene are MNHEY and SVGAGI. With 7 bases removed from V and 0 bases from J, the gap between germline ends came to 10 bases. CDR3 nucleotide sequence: TGTGCCAGCAAGTCGGGATACTCCTACAATGAGCAGTTCTTC. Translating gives CASKSGYSYNEQFF.

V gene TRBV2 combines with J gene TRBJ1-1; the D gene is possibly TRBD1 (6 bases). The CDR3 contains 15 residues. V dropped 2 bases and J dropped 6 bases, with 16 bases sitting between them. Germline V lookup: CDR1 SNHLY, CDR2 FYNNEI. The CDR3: CASSERGTGYPEAFF. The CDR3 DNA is TGTGCCAGCAGTGAAAGGGGAACAGGGTACCCTGAAGCTTTCTTT.

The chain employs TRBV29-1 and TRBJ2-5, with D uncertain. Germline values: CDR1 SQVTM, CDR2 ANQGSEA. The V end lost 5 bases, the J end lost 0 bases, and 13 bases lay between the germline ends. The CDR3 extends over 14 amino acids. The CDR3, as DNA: TGCAGCGTTCCCTCACACTTGTACCAAGAGACCCAGTACTTC. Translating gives CSVPSHLYQETQYF.

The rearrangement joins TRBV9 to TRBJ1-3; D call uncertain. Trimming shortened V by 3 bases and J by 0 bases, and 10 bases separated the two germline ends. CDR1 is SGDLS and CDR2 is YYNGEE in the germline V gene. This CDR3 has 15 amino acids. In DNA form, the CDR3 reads TGTGCCAGCAGCGAGGGTATAAACTCTGGAAACACCATATATTTT. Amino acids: CASSEGINSGNTIYF.

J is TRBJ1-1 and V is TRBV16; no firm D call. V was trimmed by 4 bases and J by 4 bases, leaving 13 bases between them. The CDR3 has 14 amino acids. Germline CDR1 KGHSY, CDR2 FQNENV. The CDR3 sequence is CASSRRLVGTEAFF. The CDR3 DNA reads TGTGCCAGCAGCCGCCGACTGGTCGGCACTGAAGCTTTCTTT.